This note documents a single T cell receptor beta chain sequence. The record originates from a study of blood T cell repertoires in COVID-19. Study-level information: Sites across the United States, Italy and Spain contributed samples from acute and convalescent COVID-19. Sample material is recorded as cDNA or gDNA derived from T cells, B-cell-depleted T cells, or PBMCs.

Original data processing: Estimates of nucleated cell counts were drawn from the amplification of reference gene primers. The table came from immunoSEQ multiplex PCR; TCRdb's copy has only in-frame clones and leaves some out. That table supplies the V and J calls and clone size; D and trimming were determined from the DNA. The sample consists of some 240,000 clones, around 85% of them appearing once. V lost 3 bases and J 3 bases, leaving 14 bases between the germline ends. Germline V CDR1 and CDR2: LNHDA, SQIVND (reference sequence). The CDR3 sequence is 15 residues long. The chain combines TRBV19 with TRBJ1-2; D call uncertain. The source of this sequence is a middle-aged woman with acute COVID-19. The sequencing input was PBMCs or T cells enriched from blood (not recorded which). The CDR3 DNA is TGTGCCAGTAGTATCGCCCACGAGGGCCACTATGGCTACACCTTC. This gives the protein CASSIAHEGHYGYTF. Full variable domain (remainder filled in from reference TRBV19 and TRBJ1-2): DGGITQSPKYLFRKEGQNVTLSCEQNLNHDAMYWYRQDPGQGLRLIYYSQIVNDFQKGDIAEGYSVSREKKESFPLTVTSAQKNPTAFYLCASSIAHEGHYGYTFGSGTRLTVV.